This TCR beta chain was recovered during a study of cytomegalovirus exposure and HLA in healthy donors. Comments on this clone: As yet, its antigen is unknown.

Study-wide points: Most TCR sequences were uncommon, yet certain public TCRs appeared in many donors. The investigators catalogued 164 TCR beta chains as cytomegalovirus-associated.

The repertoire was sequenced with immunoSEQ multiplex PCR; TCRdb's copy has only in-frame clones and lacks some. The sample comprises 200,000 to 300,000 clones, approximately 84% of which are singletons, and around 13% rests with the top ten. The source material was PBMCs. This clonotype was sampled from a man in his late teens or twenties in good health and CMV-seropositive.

The CDR3 region has the DNA TGTGCCAGCAGCTTAGGTGGAACCACAGATACGCAGTATTTT. Its translation is CASSLGGTTDTQYF. V usage is TRBV7-9 and J usage is TRBJ2-3, with D unclear. The CDR3 loop spans 14 amino acids. The ends were cut back, 1 base at V and 2 bases at J, with 7 bases in the middle. Germline V lookup: CDR1 SEHNR, CDR2 FQNEAQ (reference sequence).